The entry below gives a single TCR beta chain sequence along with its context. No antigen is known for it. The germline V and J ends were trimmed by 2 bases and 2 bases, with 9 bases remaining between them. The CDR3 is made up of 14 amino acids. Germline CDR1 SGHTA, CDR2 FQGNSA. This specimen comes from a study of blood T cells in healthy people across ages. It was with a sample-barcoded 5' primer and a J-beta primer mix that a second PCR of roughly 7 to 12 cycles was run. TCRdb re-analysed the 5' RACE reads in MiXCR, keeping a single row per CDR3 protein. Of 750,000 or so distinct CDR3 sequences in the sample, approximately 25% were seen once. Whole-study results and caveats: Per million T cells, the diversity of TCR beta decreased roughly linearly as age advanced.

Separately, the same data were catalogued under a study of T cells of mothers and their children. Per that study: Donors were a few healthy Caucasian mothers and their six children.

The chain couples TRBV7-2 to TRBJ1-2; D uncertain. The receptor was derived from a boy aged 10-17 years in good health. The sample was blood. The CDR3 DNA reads TGTGCCAGCAGCTTAAACTTGCAAAACTATGGCTACACCTTC. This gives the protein CASSLNLQNYGYTF.